The clone carrying this T cell receptor (beta chain) appeared a single time. What it recognizes is unknown. These data originate in a study of cytomegalovirus exposure and HLA in healthy donors. Study background: Later analysis reported that the roughly 110 validation repertoires shared the platform of the 600 to 750 first-cohort repertoires. Study-wide results and caveats: Specificity of a few CMV-associated chains for CMV antigens was verified in vitro.

Germline CDR1 LNHDA, CDR2 SQIVND (reference sequence). V was pared by 7 bases and J by 1 base, with 7 bases of the junction left unmatched. This CDR3 comprises 15 residues. Some clones are missing from TCRdb's copy, which holds only in-frame ones; the method was immunoSEQ multiplex PCR. Of fewer than 250,000 clones listed, over 65% were seen once; the top ten hold around 5.6%. This TCR was recovered from a woman under 30 in good health and CMV-seronegative. The gene calls are TRBV19 and TRBJ2-1, with 7 bases aligning to TRBD2. Material: PBMCs. The CDR3 DNA is TGTGCCAGTATGGGGAACGGGGGGTCCTACAATGAGCAGTTCTTC. Amino acids: CASMGNGGSYNEQFF.